Below are 24 T cell receptor beta chains sequenced from a single sample in a study of technical replicates of blood from four donors. Profiled with immunoSEQ multiplex PCR; TCRdb holds only in-frame clones, not every one. Among some 48,000 clones listed, approximately 94% were seen once. Sequencing was performed on T cells isolated from PBMCs. These receptors all come from a human donor in good health.

The chain has TRBV11-3 and TRBJ2-3, with 13 bases aligning to TRBD2. This CDR3 has 15 amino acids. Trimming cost V 3 bases and J 4 bases; bases outside gene matches: 1. Germline-derived CDR1 and CDR2 are SGHNT and YENEEA. CDR3 sequence reads: CASSFTSGGADTQYF. The DNA for the CDR3 is TGTGCCAGCAGCTTTACTAGCGGGGGGGCAGATACGCAGTATTTT.

The sample holds one count of this clone. The chain uses TRBV5-1 and TRBJ2-7; possible D gene TRBD1, 6 bases. The CDR3 is made up of 14 amino acids. V lost 0 bases to trimming and J lost 3 bases, with 10 bases between them. CDR1 is SGHRS and CDR2 is YFSETQ in the germline V gene. The CDR3 reads CASSLVGGNYEQYF. CDR3 nucleotides: TGCGCCAGCAGCTTGGTAGGGGGAAACTACGAGCAGTACTTC.

The V call is TRBV14, the J call TRBJ2-2, with unresolved D. Germline V gives CDR1 SGHDN, CDR2 FVKESK. There are 14 residues in the CDR3. V lost 0 bases, J lost 2 bases, and 4 bases lay in between. Here the CDR3 DNA reads TGTGCCAGCAGCCAAGACTTTAACACCGGGGAGCTGTTTTTT. Protein sequence: CASSQDFNTGELFF.

The V call is TRBV11-3, the J call TRBJ2-2; the D is unclear. V lost 0 bases and J 6 bases, leaving 14 bases between the germline ends. The CDR3 extends over 16 amino acids. Germline values: CDR1 SGHNT, CDR2 YENEEA. CDR3 sequence (DNA): TGTGCCAGCAGCTTAGAGGCCTTTGCCGGAGCCGGGGAGCTGTTTTTT. Encoded protein: CASSLEAFAGAGELFF.

A single count supports this clone. This chain connects TRBV4-1 to TRBJ2-5; no definite D call. Germline assignment: CDR1 MGHRA and CDR2 YSYEKL. The CDR3 extends over 16 amino acids. Trimming stripped 4 bases from V and 2 bases from J, with 17 bases between. CDR3 residues: CASSPLGRGWQETQYF. CDR3 nucleotides: TGCGCCAGCAGCCCCCTGGGTAGAGGCTGGCAAGAGACCCAGTACTTC.

This chain links TRBV28 with TRBJ1-2, with a weak D call TRBD1 (5 bases). The CDR3 has 16 amino acids. Looked up from germline, CDR1 is MDHEN and CDR2 is SYDVKM. V was trimmed by 7 bases and J by 3 bases, leaving 21 bases between them. CDR3 bases: TGTGCCAGCATCTATTGGATTGGAGACAGCCACTATGGCTACACCTTC. This sequence encodes CASIYWIGDSHYGYTF.

The chain recombines TRBV5-1 with TRBJ2-7; D might be TRBD1 (6 bases). From germline, CDR1 is SGHRS and CDR2 YFSETQ. V was cut by 0 bases and J by 4 bases, with 11 bases left in between. The CDR3 runs 14 residues. The CDR3 sequence is CASSLVGQIYEQYF. The CDR3 DNA sequence: TGCGCCAGCAGCTTGGTTGGACAGATATACGAGCAGTACTTC.

The J gene is TRBJ1-3, the V gene TRBV6-5; D is possibly TRBD1 (5 bases). There are 15 residues in the CDR3. V lost 6 bases, J lost 7 bases, and 19 bases lay in between. Germline V lookup: CDR1 MNHEY, CDR2 SVGAGI. CDR3: CASSPRQGFVNTIYF. CDR3 sequence (DNA): TGTGCCAGCAGCCCTCGGCAGGGCTTTGTGAACACCATATATTTT.

CDR3 DNA: TGTGCCAGCAGCGAACCGTGGACTAGCGGGAGAGCGGCAGATACGCAGTATTTT. This encodes CASSEPWTSGRAADTQYF. The rearrangement uses TRBV7-3 and TRBJ2-3; 13 bases align to TRBD2. Germline V gene data show CDR1 as SGHTA and CDR2 as FQGTGA. The CDR3 runs 18 residues. The J segment lost 4 bases and the V segment lost 5 bases, leaving 12 bases of the junction unmatched.

The chain recombines TRBV6-5 with TRBJ1-3; D not resolved. Trimming cost V 5 bases and J 4 bases, with 3 bases left between them. CDR3 length: 11 residues. Germline V gene lookup returns CDR1 MNHEY and CDR2 SVGAGI. The CDR3 coding sequence is TGTGCCAGCAGTATAGGAAACACCATATATTTT. This translates into CASSIGNTIYF.

The gene calls are TRBV19 and TRBJ2-1, with 8 bases fitting TRBD2. J lost 5 bases, V lost 4 bases, and 7 bases had no gene match. Germline loops: CDR1 LNHDA, CDR2 SQIVND (reference sequence). The CDR3 is 15 amino acids. CDR3 amino acids: CASSTRLAHHNEQFF. The CDR3 bases are TGTGCCAGTAGTACCCGACTAGCGCATCACAATGAGCAGTTCTTC.

The gene calls are TRBV29-1 and TRBJ1-1, with TRBD1 as a possible D gene (5 bases). V was clipped by 1 base and J by 11 bases, with 14 bases between them. Germline V gives CDR1 SQVTM, CDR2 ANQGSEA. This CDR3 is built from 12 residues. The DNA for the CDR3 is TGCAGCGTTGAAGCGACAGATTTTTGGGCTTTCTTT. Amino acids: CSVEATDFWAFF.

The chain uses TRBV6-5 and TRBJ2-7; D remains ambiguous. The CDR3 runs 11 residues. Trimming stripped 2 bases from V and 9 bases from J, with 8 bases between. In germline, CDR1 is MNHEY, CDR2 SVGAGI. The CDR3 bases are TGTGCCAGCAGTTACGGGTCGGGGCAGTACTTC. Protein product: CASSYGSGQYF.

This rearrangement joins TRBV7-2 to TRBJ2-3; 7 nucleotides line up with TRBD1. The V gene's germline CDR1 is SGHTA and CDR2 FQGNSA. CDR3 length: 16 amino acids. V shed 2 bases, J shed 3 bases, and the junction held 8 bases outside the gene matches. As DNA, the CDR3 is TGTGCCAGCAGCTTAATAGCCACAGGGGATACAGATACGCAGTATTTT. It yields the protein CASSLIATGDTDTQYF.

CDR3 in amino acids: CASRNPGQGSAFF. The CDR3 DNA reads as TGTGCCAGCAGGAACCCGGGACAGGGGTCTGCTTTCTTT. This rearrangement joins TRBV28 to TRBJ1-1; 10 bases match TRBD1. V lost 6 bases to trimming and J lost 11 bases; unmatched junction nucleotides: 9. This CDR3 has 13 residues. Germline values: CDR1 MDHEN, CDR2 SYDVKM.

The chain is built from TRBV2 and TRBJ2-3, with TRBD2 as a possible D gene (5 bases). From germline, CDR1 is SNHLY and CDR2 FYNNEI. The germline V and J ends were trimmed by 6 bases and 5 bases, with 12 bases remaining between them. CDR3 size: 13 residues. The CDR3, as DNA: TGTGCCAGCAGCCTCACTAGAGTAGATACGCAGTATTTT. It yields the protein CASSLTRVDTQYF.

The chain has TRBV13 and TRBJ2-7, with D possibly TRBD1 on 5 matching bases. Trimming cost V 1 base and J 4 bases, with 11 bases left between them. This CDR3 is 14 amino acids long. Germline V CDR1 and CDR2: PRHDT, FYEKMQ (reference sequence). In nucleotides, the CDR3 is TGTGCCAGCAGCTTAGCATACAGGAAGTACGAGCAGTACTTC. Encoded protein: CASSLAYRKYEQYF.

Only one count was recorded for this clone. The chain joins TRBV11-2 to TRBJ1-3; no firm D call. Trimming removed 1 base from V and 1 base from J, with 8 bases in between. CDR3 size: 15 residues. Germline CDR1 and CDR2: SGHAT and FQNNGV. CDR3 coding DNA: TGTGCCAGCAGCTTAGTTCCGGGGTCTGGAAACACCATATATTTT. Translating gives CASSLVPGSGNTIYF.

This chain connects TRBV2 to TRBJ1-1; D call uncertain. Trimming cost V 4 bases and J 7 bases, with 7 bases left between them. The CDR3 consists of 11 residues. Germline lookup yields CDR1 SNHLY and CDR2 FYNNEI. The DNA for the CDR3 is TGTGCCAGCAGTGGCAGGCTTGAAGCTTTCTTT. Amino acid sequence: CASSGRLEAFF.

The CDR3 nucleotides are TGCAGCGCCTTCATACAGGGGGGTAACACTGAAGCTTTCTTT. Translating it yields CSAFIQGGNTEAFF. The gene calls are TRBV29-1 and TRBJ1-1; TRBD1 matches 8 bases. In germline, CDR1 is SQVTM, CDR2 ANQGSEA. V dropped 7 bases and J dropped 2; count of bases not matched to a gene: 9. The CDR3 consists of 14 residues. Using reference TRBV29-1 and TRBJ1-1 for the parts outside the CDR3, the full variable domain is SAVISQKPSRDICQRGTSLTIQCQVDSQVTMMFWYRQQPGQSLTLIATANQGSEATYESGFVIDKFPISRPNLTFSTLTVSNMSPEDSSIYLCSAFIQGGNTEAFFGQGTRLTVV.

The V gene is TRBV6-6, the J gene TRBJ1-5; D may be TRBD1 (5 bases). Between the trimmed V and J ends, which lost 0 bases and 5 bases, there was a span of 14 bases. Germline CDR1 MNHNY, CDR2 SVGAGI (reference sequence). This CDR3 is 16 amino acids long. This CDR3 is CASSYSNQIGDQPQHF. CDR3 DNA sequence: TGTGCCAGCAGTTACTCCAACCAGATAGGGGATCAGCCCCAGCATTTT.

This chain joins TRBV29-1 and TRBJ1-3, with TRBD1 matching 7 bases. The CDR3 has 12 amino acids. Per germline, CDR1 SQVTM and CDR2 ANQGSEA. J gave up 2 bases and V 7 bases, and 2 bases lay outside the gene matches. The DNA of the CDR3 is TGCAGCGCTACAGGGGCTGGAAACACCATATATTTT. Protein: CSATGAGNTIYF.

This chain uses TRBV7-2 with TRBJ2-7; 7 bases line up with TRBD1. The V gene's germline CDR1 is SGHTA and CDR2 FQGNSA. CDR3 length: 13 residues. The V gene end was trimmed by 5 bases and the J gene end by 3 bases; junction bases not matched to a gene: 4. The CDR3 DNA follows: TGTGCCAGCAGCGTGGGACAGAGCTACGAGCAGTACTTC. It codes for CASSVGQSYEQYF.

This CDR3 is CASSRDRGNTEAFF. The CDR3 bases are TGCGCCAGCAGCCGGGACAGGGGGAACACTGAAGCTTTCTTT. The chain is built from TRBV4-3 and TRBJ1-1; 10 nucleotides agree with TRBD1. Trimming at V came to 4 bases and at J to 1 base, leaving 0 bases not matched to a gene. CDR3 length equals 14 residues. The germline CDR1 and CDR2 sequences are LGHNA and YSLEER.